These 5 T cell receptor beta chains were all obtained from the same sample, sequenced in a study of T cells in Graves' hyperthyroidism and ophthalmopathy. RNA transcripts were the template for amplifying TCR beta CDR3 regions. TCR CDR3 underwent first-round RT-PCR with the HTBI primer set. TCRdb reprocessed the multiplex PCR reads via MiXCR and lists one record per CDR3 protein. The table has approximately 46,000 distinct CDR3 sequences, around 49% seen once; the top ten hold roughly a third. Sequencing input: peripheral blood or thyroid tissue (not recorded which). Receptor source: a woman in her fifties or sixties with Graves' hyperthyroidism.

With respect to this clonotype: This is likely a read error, given that the CDR3 carries no conserved phenylalanine or tryptophan at its end. The CDR3, as DNA: TGTGCCAGCAGCAGCAGGGTGACTGAAGCTTTCCTT. It translates to CASSSRVTEAFL. The rearrangement joins TRBV7-6 to TRBJ1-1; tentatively, D is TRBD1 (5 bases). Germline V gene lookup returns CDR1 SGHVS and CDR2 FNYEAQ. The V end lost 5 bases, the J end lost 5 bases, and 9 bases lay between the germline ends. There are 12 residues in the CDR3.

This chain joins TRBV28 and TRBJ1-4; D is ambiguous. The ends were cut back, 3 bases at V and 7 bases at J, with 12 bases in the middle. Per the germline V gene, CDR1 is MDHEN and CDR2 is SYDVKM. CDR3 size: 14 residues. CDR3 DNA sequence: TGTGCCAGCAGTTTTTCGGGAATGGGTGAAAAACTGTTTTTT. Translation gives CASSFSGMGEKLFF.

This clonotype was found a few times. The CDR3 sequence is CSARDRGTGKMNTEAFF. The CDR3, as DNA: TGCAGTGCTAGAGATCGTGGGACAGGTAAAATGAACACTGAAGCTTTCTTT. The V and J genes are TRBV20-1 and TRBJ1-1; 8 bases fit TRBD1. Per the germline V gene, CDR1 is DFQATT and CDR2 is SNEGSKA (reference sequence). The CDR3 has 17 residues. Unmatched junction bases numbered 9, after V lost 0 bases and J lost 0 bases.

This clonotype has only a few counts. The V and J genes are TRBV2 and TRBJ1-4; TRBD1 aligns across 10 bases. Losses at the gene ends were 6 bases for V and 7 bases for J; bases not matched to a gene: 8. CDR3 length equals 15 residues. The germline V gene has CDR1 SNHLY and CDR2 FYNNEI. CDR3 protein: CASSSGQGLLEKLFF. The CDR3 DNA reads TGTGCCAGCAGCTCGGGACAGGGGTTACTTGAAAAACTGTTTTTT.

This rearrangement joins TRBV19 to TRBJ1-6, with unresolved D. Germline CDR1 is LNHDA and CDR2 is SQIVND (reference sequence). V was pared by 0 bases and J by 11 bases, with 20 bases between. This CDR3 comprises 17 residues. The CDR3 coding sequence is TGTGCCAGTAGTATAGACCCGCCGGGCCTGGGCGCGACACCCCTCCACTTT. Translating gives CASSIDPPGLGATPLHF.